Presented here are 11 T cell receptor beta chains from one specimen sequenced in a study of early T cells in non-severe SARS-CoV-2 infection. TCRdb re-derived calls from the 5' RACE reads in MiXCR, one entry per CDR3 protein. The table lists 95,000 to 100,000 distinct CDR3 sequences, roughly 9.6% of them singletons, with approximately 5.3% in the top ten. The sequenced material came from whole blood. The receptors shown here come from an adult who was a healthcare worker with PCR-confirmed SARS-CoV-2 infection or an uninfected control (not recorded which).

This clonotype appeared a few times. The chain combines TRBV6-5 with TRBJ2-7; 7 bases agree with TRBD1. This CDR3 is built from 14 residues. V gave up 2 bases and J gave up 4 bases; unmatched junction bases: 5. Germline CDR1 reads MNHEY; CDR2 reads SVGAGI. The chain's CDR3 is CASSYVFRGYEQYF. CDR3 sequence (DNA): TGTGCCAGCAGTTACGTGTTCAGGGGGTACGAGCAGTACTTC.

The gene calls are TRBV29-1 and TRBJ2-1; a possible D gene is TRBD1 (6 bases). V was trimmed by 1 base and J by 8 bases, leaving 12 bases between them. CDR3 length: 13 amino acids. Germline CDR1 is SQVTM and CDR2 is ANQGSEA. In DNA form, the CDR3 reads TGCAGCGTTGAAGTTATACAGGGCTATGAGCAGTTCTTC. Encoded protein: CSVEVIQGYEQFF.

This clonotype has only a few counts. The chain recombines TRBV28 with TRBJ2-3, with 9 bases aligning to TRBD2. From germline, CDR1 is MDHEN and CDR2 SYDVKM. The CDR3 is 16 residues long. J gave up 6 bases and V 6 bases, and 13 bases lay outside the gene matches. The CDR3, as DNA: TGTGCCAGCAGCCTGGGGGGTAGCGGGAGAATGGATACGCAGTATTTT. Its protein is CASSLGGSGRMDTQYF.

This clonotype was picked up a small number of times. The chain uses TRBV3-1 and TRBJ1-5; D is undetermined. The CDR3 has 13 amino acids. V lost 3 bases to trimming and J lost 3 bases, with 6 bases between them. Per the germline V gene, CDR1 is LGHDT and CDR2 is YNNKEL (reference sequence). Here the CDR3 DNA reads TGTGCCAGCAGCCAGATGCCCAATCAGCCCCAGCATTTT. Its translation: CASSQMPNQPQHF.

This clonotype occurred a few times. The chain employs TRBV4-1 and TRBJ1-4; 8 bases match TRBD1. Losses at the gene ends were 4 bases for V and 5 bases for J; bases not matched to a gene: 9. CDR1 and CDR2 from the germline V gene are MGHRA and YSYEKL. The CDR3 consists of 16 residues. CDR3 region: CASSLPGGGVNEKLFF. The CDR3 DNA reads TGCGCCAGCAGCCTCCCAGGGGGCGGAGTAAATGAAAAACTGTTTTTT.

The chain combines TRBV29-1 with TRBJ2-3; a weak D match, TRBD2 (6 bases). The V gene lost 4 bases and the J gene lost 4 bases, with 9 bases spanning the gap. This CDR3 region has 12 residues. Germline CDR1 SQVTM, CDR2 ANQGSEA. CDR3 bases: TGCAGCGTTGCCAGCGGGTCAGATACGCAGTATTTT. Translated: CSVASGSDTQYF.

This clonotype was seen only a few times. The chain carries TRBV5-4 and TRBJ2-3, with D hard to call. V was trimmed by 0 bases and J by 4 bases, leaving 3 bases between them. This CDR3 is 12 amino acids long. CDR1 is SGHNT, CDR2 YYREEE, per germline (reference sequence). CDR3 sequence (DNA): TGTGCCAGCAGCTTGGCCGCAGATACGCAGTATTTT. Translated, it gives CASSLAADTQYF.

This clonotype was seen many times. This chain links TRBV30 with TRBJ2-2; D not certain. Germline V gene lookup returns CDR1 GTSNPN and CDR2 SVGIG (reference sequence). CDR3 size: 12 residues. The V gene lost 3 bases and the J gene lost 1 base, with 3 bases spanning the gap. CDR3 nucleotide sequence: TGTGCCTGGAGGCAGAACACCGGGGAGCTGTTTTTT. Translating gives CAWRQNTGELFF.

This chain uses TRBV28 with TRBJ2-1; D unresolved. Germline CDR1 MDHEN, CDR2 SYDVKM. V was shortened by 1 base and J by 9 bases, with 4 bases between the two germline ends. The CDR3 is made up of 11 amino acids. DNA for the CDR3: TGTGCCAGCAGTTTATTTACTGAGCAGTTCTTC. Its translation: CASSLFTEQFF.

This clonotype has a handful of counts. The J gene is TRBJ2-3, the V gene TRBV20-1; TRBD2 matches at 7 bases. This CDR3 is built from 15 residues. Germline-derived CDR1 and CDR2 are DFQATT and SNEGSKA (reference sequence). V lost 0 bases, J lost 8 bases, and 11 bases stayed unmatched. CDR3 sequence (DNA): TGCAGTGCTAGAGATTGGGCTAGCGGAACTGGTACGCAGTATTTT. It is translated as CSARDWASGTGTQYF.

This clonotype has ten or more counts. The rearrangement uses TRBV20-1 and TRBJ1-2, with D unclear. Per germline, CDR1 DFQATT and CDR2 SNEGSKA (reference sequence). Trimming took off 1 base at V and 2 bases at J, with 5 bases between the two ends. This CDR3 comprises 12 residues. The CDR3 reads CSARGTNYGYTF. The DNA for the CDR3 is TGCAGTGCTAGAGGCACCAACTATGGCTACACCTTC.